The clone carrying this T cell receptor (beta chain) has at least ten counts. Time point specified: longitudinal time-point 3. The data originate from a study of neurological immune-mediated disorders. TCRdb recomputed calls from the 5' RACE reads with MiXCR, one row per CDR3 protein. Among 93,000 or so distinct CDR3 sequences listed, 10% to 13% were seen once. The receptor comes from a female donor with HTLV-1-associated myelopathy (HAM/TSP). The sample comprised PBMCs.

This chain's CDR3 is CASSTADTNIYEQYF. The DNA of the CDR3 is TGTGCCAGCAGTACGGCTGACACAAATATCTACGAGCAGTACTTC. The V call is TRBV2, the J call TRBJ2-7, with unresolved D. The CDR3 is made up of 15 amino acids. Trimming left V 5 bases short and J 3 bases short, with 17 bases between. Germline values: CDR1 SNHLY, CDR2 FYNNEI. The entire variable domain, with the rest obtained from reference TRBV2 and TRBJ2-7, is as follows: EPEVTQTPSHQVTQMGQEVILRCVPISNHLYFYWYRQILGQKVEFLVSFYNNEISEKSEIFDDQFSVERPDGSNFTLKIRSTKLEDSAMYFCASSTADTNIYEQYFGPGTRLTVT.